These 3 T cell receptor beta chains were all obtained from the same sample, sequenced in a study of blood T cell repertoires in COVID-19. Repertoires were generated with immunoSEQ multiplex PCR, while TCRdb's copy carries only in-frame clones and drops some. The sample shows hundreds of thousands of clones, around 87% of them seen only once. Material for sequencing was PBMCs or T cells enriched from blood (not recorded which). The receptor source for this set is a woman aged 18-29 years with acute COVID-19.

The chain employs TRBV19 and TRBJ1-5; D gene uncertain. The germline V and J ends were trimmed by 5 bases and 0 bases, with 11 bases remaining between them. Germline loops: CDR1 LNHDA, CDR2 SQIVND (reference sequence). The length of the CDR3 is 15 residues. Written as DNA, the CDR3 is TGTGCCAGTAGTCAGTCTCGGGGTAGCAATCAGCCCCAGCATTTT. Translated: CASSQSRGSNQPQHF.

The CDR3 DNA is TGCAGCGTTGAAGTGTATGCGAGTGAAGCTTTCTTT. Translation gives CSVEVYASEAFF. The chain combines TRBV29-1 with TRBJ1-1; D gene uncertain. Germline CDR1 SQVTM, CDR2 ANQGSEA. The CDR3 has 12 amino acids. V lost 1 base to trimming and J lost 7 bases, with 10 bases between them.

This rearrangement joins TRBV7-9 to TRBJ2-2; the match to TRBD1 covers 9 bases. This CDR3 region has 16 residues. Germline V gene sequence: CDR1 SEHNR, CDR2 FQNEAQ (reference sequence). With 1 base clipped from V and 5 bases from J, the junction kept 5 bases outside the gene matches. CDR3 residues: CASSLEGTGRTGELFF. CDR3 coding DNA: TGTGCCAGCAGCTTAGAGGGGACAGGGCGGACCGGGGAGCTGTTTTTT.